The entry that follows covers one T cell receptor beta chain sequence. The data derive from a study of blood T cell repertoires in COVID-19. Study-wide background: Acute-phase and convalescent COVID-19 samples originated in the United States, Italy and Spain. In each case, the material was cDNA or gDNA derived from T cells, B-cell-depleted T cells, or PBMCs.

V was pared by 2 bases and J by 4 bases, with 6 bases between. This CDR3 spans 12 amino acids. Germline CDR1 and CDR2: LGHDT and YNNKEL (reference sequence). As processed by the authors: Nucleated cell number was recorded as an estimate derived from reference gene primer amplification. This table comes from immunoSEQ multiplex PCR, and its TCRdb copy is limited to in-frame clones, with some not included. D and trimming were read from the DNA, whereas the V and J calls and clone size are those reported in that table. Of approximately 100,000 clones listed, over 80% are singletons. The rearrangement uses TRBV3-1 (or the pseudogene TRBV3-2) and TRBJ2-7; D gene unclear. The sample consisted of peripheral blood. The sequence came from an older woman with acute or convalescent COVID-19. The CDR3 here is CASSQTGYEQYF. For the CDR3, the DNA is TGTGCCAGCAGCCAAACGGGTTACGAGCAGTACTTC.